Each of the 12 T cell receptor beta chains below was sequenced from the same sample in a study of cytomegalovirus exposure and HLA in healthy donors. PCR amplification relied on 60 Vbeta primers (plus 13 Jbeta primers). Only in-frame clones appear in the TCRdb table, and some are missing; sequencing was by immunoSEQ multiplex PCR. This table lists fewer than 110,000 clones. What was sequenced was PBMCs. These receptor sequences come from a man in his forties in good health and CMV-seronegative.

As regards this clone: Within the sample, other DNA sequences also encode this same CDR3. The rearrangement uses TRBV5-1 and TRBJ2-1, with TRBD2 matching over 13 bases. Trimming took 0 bases from V and 6 from J; bases not matched to a gene: 0. The CDR3 runs 15 residues. Per the germline V gene, CDR1 is SGHRS and CDR2 is YFSETQ. The chain's CDR3 is CASSLGTSGSNEQFF. CDR3 in DNA: TGCGCCAGCAGCTTGGGGACTAGCGGGAGCAATGAGCAGTTCTTC.

The chain joins TRBV7-9 to TRBJ2-1; TRBD2 is a possible D gene (6 bases). The V gene lost 2 bases and the J gene lost 6 bases, with 14 bases spanning the gap. This CDR3 region has 15 residues. Germline V CDR1 and CDR2: SEHNR, FQNEAQ (reference sequence). The CDR3 coding sequence is TGTGCCAGCAGCTTAACGGGAGAACCCCCCAATGAGCAGTTCTTC. This gives the protein CASSLTGEPPNEQFF.

This chain uses TRBV11-2 with TRBJ2-7; 9 bases are a match to TRBD1. After removal of 5 bases from V and 0 bases from J, the junction contained 5 bases not matched to a gene. The CDR3 contains 15 residues. Germline V gene lookup returns CDR1 SGHAT and CDR2 FQNNGV. The CDR3 sequence is CASSPGTGNSYEQYF. CDR3 nucleotides: TGTGCCAGCAGCCCCGGGACAGGGAACTCCTACGAGCAGTACTTC.

V gene TRBV30 combines with J gene TRBJ1-4; a possible D gene is TRBD1 (6 bases). The CDR3 runs 17 residues. The germline V and J ends were trimmed by 0 bases and 0 bases, with 14 bases remaining between them. Germline V gives CDR1 GTSNPN, CDR2 SVGIG (reference sequence). CDR3 sequence: CAWSVFGHRATNEKLFF. CDR3 DNA: TGTGCCTGGAGTGTCTTTGGCCACAGGGCAACTAATGAAAAACTGTTTTTT.

The rearrangement joins TRBV19 to TRBJ2-1, with TRBD1 identical over 8 bases. CDR3 length equals 14 residues. With V trimmed by 4 bases and J by 8 bases, 7 bases remained unmatched. Germline assignment: CDR1 LNHDA and CDR2 SQIVND (reference sequence). CDR3 nucleotide sequence: TGTGCCAGTAGTACCCAGTTGACAGGGGATGAGCAGTTCTTC. The encoded protein is CASSTQLTGDEQFF.

CDR3 region: CSVDVGRTGELFF. The CDR3 bases are TGCAGCGTTGATGTGGGGCGCACCGGGGAGCTGTTTTTT. The chain couples TRBV29-1 to TRBJ2-2; a weak D match, TRBD1 (5 bases). The CDR3 extends over 13 amino acids. CDR1 SQVTM and CDR2 ANQGSEA come from the germline V gene. V was clipped by 3 bases and J by 4 bases, with 9 bases between them.

The rearrangement links TRBV6-6 to TRBJ2-7; D is possibly TRBD2 (6 bases). CDR3 size: 15 residues. V was trimmed by 2 bases and J by 3 bases, leaving 14 bases between them. CDR1 and CDR2 (germline): MNHNY, SVGAGI (reference sequence). This CDR3 reads CASSYQVTGDYEQYF. The DNA for the CDR3 is TGTGCCAGCAGTTACCAAGTAACGGGGGACTACGAGCAGTACTTC.

The chain is built from TRBV10-3 and TRBJ1-5; unclear D gene. Trimming stripped 10 bases from V and 3 bases from J, with 10 bases between. CDR1 ENHRY and CDR2 SYGVKD come from the germline V gene. CDR3 length: 12 amino acids. The CDR3 bases are TGTGCCACCGGACGGGACAATCAGCCCCAGCATTTT. It yields the protein CATGRDNQPQHF.

The chain has TRBV7-8 and TRBJ1-1; 11 positions agree with TRBD1. V lost 4 bases to trimming and J lost 1 base; unmatched junction nucleotides: 5. The germline V gene encodes CDR1 SGHVS and CDR2 FQNEAQ. CDR3 length: 16 amino acids. CDR3 sequence reads: CASSSRDRGKNTEAFF. CDR3 nucleotides: TGTGCCAGCAGCTCCCGGGACAGGGGGAAGAACACTGAAGCTTTCTTT.

The rearrangement links TRBV19 to TRBJ1-2; TRBD1 matches 9 bases. Trimming removed 3 bases from V and 1 base from J; junction bases left unmatched: 0. The CDR3 has 14 amino acids. In germline, CDR1 is LNHDA, CDR2 SQIVND (reference sequence). CDR3 DNA sequence: TGTGCCAGTAGTATGGACAGGGGTAACTATGGCTACACCTTC. Translation gives CASSMDRGNYGYTF. The complete variable domain, with remaining parts taken from reference TRBV19 and TRBJ1-2, reads DGGITQSPKYLFRKEGQNVTLSCEQNLNHDAMYWYRQDPGQGLRLIYYSQIVNDFQKGDIAEGYSVSREKKESFPLTVTSAQKNPTAFYLCASSMDRGNYGYTFGSGTRLTVV.

V gene TRBV9 combines with J gene TRBJ1-2; D is unclear. This CDR3 spans 12 amino acids. Trimming shortened V by 3 bases and J by 8 bases, and 11 bases separated the two germline ends. The germline V gene has CDR1 SGDLS and CDR2 YYNGEE. Here the CDR3 DNA reads TGTGCCAGCAGCGACCGGACTCGCGGCTACACCTTC. Its translation: CASSDRTRGYTF.

The rearrangement uses TRBV7-2 and TRBJ1-6; TRBD1 matches 10 bases. Per germline, CDR1 SGHTA and CDR2 FQGNSA. V dropped 8 bases and J dropped 7; count of bases not matched to a gene: 2. CDR3 length equals 13 residues. The CDR3 sequence is CASDRGQNSPLHF. CDR3 in DNA: TGTGCCAGCGACAGGGGGCAAAATTCACCCCTCCACTTT.